The clone carrying this T cell receptor beta chain occurred a few times. The target antigen is unknown. Everyone who donated was a healthy Caucasian. TCRdb fed the 5' RACE reads into MiXCR, producing one record per CDR3 protein. The table has around 690,000 distinct CDR3 sequences, 21% seen once; the top ten hold more than 4%. The data stem from a study of identical twins. CDR3 length equals 14 residues. The germline V and J ends were trimmed by 1 base and 4 bases, with 11 bases remaining between them. Study findings and constraints: Cross-sectional statistical analysis, not tracking of the same donors, underpinned the conclusions.

The same specimen was also included in a second study, on T cells expressing NK-cell markers. That report adds: The authors derived TCR beta repertoires from sorted CD3+CD56+NKG2C+, CD3+CD56+NKG2C- and CD3+CD56-NKG2C+ T cells. Of eight sequenced donors, seven were HCMV-seropositive and one HCMV-seronegative.

This receptor was obtained from a woman aged 18-30 years in good health. The chain employs TRBV12-3 or TRBV12-4 and TRBJ2-7; no clear D. Sequenced sample: PBMCs. Here the CDR3 DNA reads TGTGCCAGCAGTTTAGGACTCAACTCGTACGAGCAGTACTTC. Protein: CASSLGLNSYEQYF.